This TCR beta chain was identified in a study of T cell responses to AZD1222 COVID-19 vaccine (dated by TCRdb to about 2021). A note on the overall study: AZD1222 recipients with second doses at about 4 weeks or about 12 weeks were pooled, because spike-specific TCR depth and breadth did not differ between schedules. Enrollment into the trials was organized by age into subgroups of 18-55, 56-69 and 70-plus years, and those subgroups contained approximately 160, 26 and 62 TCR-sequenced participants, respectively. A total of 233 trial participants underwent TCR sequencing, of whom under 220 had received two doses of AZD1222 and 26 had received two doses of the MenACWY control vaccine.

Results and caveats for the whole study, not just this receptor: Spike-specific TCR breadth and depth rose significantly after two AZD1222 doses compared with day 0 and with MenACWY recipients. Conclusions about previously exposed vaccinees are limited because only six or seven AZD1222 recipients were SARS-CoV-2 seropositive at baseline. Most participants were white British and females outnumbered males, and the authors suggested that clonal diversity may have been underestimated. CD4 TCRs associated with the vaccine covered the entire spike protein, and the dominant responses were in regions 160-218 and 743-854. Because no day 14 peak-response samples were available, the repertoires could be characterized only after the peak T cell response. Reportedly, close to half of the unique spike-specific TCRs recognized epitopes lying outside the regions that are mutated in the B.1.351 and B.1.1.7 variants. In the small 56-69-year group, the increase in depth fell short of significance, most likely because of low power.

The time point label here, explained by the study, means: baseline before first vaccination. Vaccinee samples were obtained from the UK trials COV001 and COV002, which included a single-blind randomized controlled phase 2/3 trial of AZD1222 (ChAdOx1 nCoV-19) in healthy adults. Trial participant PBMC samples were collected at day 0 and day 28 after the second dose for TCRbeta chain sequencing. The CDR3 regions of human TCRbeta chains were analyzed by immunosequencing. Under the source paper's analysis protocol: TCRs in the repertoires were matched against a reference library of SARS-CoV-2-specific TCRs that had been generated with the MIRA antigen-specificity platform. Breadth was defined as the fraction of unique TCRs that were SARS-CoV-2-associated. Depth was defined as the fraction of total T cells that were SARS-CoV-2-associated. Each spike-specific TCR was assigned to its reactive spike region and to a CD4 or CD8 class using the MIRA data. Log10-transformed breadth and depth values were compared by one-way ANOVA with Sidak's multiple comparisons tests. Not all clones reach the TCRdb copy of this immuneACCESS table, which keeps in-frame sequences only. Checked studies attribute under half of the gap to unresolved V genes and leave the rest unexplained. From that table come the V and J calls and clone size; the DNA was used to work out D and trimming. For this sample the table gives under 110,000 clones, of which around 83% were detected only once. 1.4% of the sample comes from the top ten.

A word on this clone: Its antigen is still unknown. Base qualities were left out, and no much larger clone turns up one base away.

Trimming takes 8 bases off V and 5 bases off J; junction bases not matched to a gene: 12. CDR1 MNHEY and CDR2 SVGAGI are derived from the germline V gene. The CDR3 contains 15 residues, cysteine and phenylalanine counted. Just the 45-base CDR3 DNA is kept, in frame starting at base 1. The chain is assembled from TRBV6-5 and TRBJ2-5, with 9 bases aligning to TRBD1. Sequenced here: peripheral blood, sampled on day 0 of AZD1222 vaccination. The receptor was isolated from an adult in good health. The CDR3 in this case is CASGTDRGSGETQYF. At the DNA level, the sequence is TGTGCCAGCGGAACAGACAGGGGGTCAGGGGAGACCCAGTACTTC.